This entry lists 9 T cell receptor beta chains sequenced from one sample in a study of blood T cell repertoires in COVID-19. Here immunoSEQ multiplex PCR was the method, and the copy in TCRdb shows in-frame clones only, minus some. The data show around 200,000 clones, 87% seen once. Input material: peripheral blood. Receptors were obtained from a man aged 60-69 years who had recovered from COVID-19.

V usage is TRBV11-2 and J usage is TRBJ2-6, with a possible D match to TRBD1 (6 bases). This CDR3 comprises 16 residues. V gave up 3 bases and J gave up 0 bases, with 9 bases separating them. The germline gives CDR1 SGHAT, CDR2 FQNNGV. CDR3 nucleotide sequence: TGTGCCAGCAGCTTTGGACAGCCCTCTGGGGCCAACGTCCTGACTTTC. This codes for CASSFGQPSGANVLTF. Variable domain in full (rest from reference TRBV11-2 and TRBJ2-6): EAGVAQSPRYKIIEKRQSVAFWCNPISGHATLYWYQQILGQGPKLLIQFQNNGVVDDSQLPKDRFSAERLKGVDSTLKIQPAKLEDSAVYLCASSFGQPSGANVLTFGAGSRLTVL.

The genes are TRBV5-4 and TRBJ2-7; D is undetermined. The CDR3 contains 14 residues. Germline CDR1 is SGHNT and CDR2 is YYREEE (reference sequence). V was trimmed by 0 bases and J by 2 bases, leaving 9 bases between them. CDR3 nucleotide sequence: TGTGCCAGCAGCTTGGACAGTAATACCTACGAGCAGTACTTC. Protein: CASSLDSNTYEQYF. Combining the CDR3 with reference TRBV5-4 and TRBJ2-7 gives the whole variable domain ETGVTQSPTHLIKTRGQQVTLRCSSQSGHNTVSWYQQALGQGPQFIFQYYREEENGRGNFPPRFSGLQFPNYSSELNVNALELDDSALYLCASSLDSNTYEQYFGPGTRLTVT.

The gene calls are TRBV19 and TRBJ2-3; 7 bases are shared with TRBD2. This CDR3 contains 17 residues. The ends lost 1 base at V and 0 bases at J; junction bases unmatched: 7. Germline V gene data show CDR1 as LNHDA and CDR2 as SQIVND (reference sequence). CDR3 amino acids: CASSIGRSGLSTDTQYF. The CDR3 DNA reads TGTGCCAGTAGTATAGGACGTAGCGGGCTAAGCACAGATACGCAGTATTTT.

V and J are TRBV28 and TRBJ1-1; D is uncertain. This CDR3 has 13 residues. CDR1 and CDR2 (germline): MDHEN, SYDVKM. Trimming left V 4 bases short and J 5 bases short, with 11 bases between. The CDR3 spells CASSSWHPTEAFF. The CDR3 nucleotides are TGTGCCAGCAGTTCCTGGCACCCTACTGAAGCTTTCTTT. Full variable domain (remainder filled in from reference TRBV28 and TRBJ1-1): DVKVTQSSRYLVKRTGEKVFLECVQDMDHENMFWYRQDPGLGLRLIYFSYDVKMKEKGDIPEGYSVSREKKERFSLILESASTNQTSMYLCASSSWHPTEAFFGQGTRLTVV.

The CDR3 sequence is CASSQVSGGLNEQFF. Written as DNA, the CDR3 is TGTGCCAGCAGCCAAGTCTCGGGAGGGTTGAATGAGCAGTTCTTC. The chain is built from TRBV3-1 (or the pseudogene TRBV3-2) and TRBJ2-1, with 8 bases identical to TRBD2. Looked up from germline, CDR1 is LGHDT and CDR2 is YNNKEL (reference sequence). The CDR3 has 15 amino acids. Trimming cost V 1 base and J 7 bases; bases outside gene matches: 6.

V and J are TRBV5-1 and TRBJ1-2; 8 bases map to TRBD1. Germline V gives CDR1 SGHRS, CDR2 YFSETQ. J gave up 5 bases and V 0 bases, and 3 bases lay outside the gene matches. This CDR3 has 14 residues. The CDR3 DNA reads TGCGCCAGCAGCTTGGTACAGGGGGTATATGGCTACACCTTC. Protein: CASSLVQGVYGYTF.

The chain has TRBV7-2 and TRBJ2-2, with TRBD2 as a possible D gene (5 bases). V dropped 2 bases and J dropped 3 bases, with 16 bases sitting between them. This CDR3 comprises 17 residues. The germline V gene encodes CDR1 SGHTA and CDR2 FQGNSA. The chain's CDR3 is CASSLNSPGIDTGELFF. The CDR3 DNA reads TGTGCCAGCAGCTTAAACTCGCCCGGGATAGACACCGGGGAGCTGTTTTTT.

This chain uses TRBV5-1 with TRBJ2-5; 7 nucleotides agree with TRBD1. The CDR3 loop spans 14 amino acids. Germline lookup yields CDR1 SGHRS and CDR2 YFSETQ. V lost 4 bases, J lost 2 bases, and 5 bases stayed unmatched. In DNA form, the CDR3 reads TGCGCCAGCAGCCCGGGACAGAATCAAGAGACCCAGTACTTC. Amino acids: CASSPGQNQETQYF.

This clone has a count of ten or more. The chain uses TRBV27 and TRBJ2-4; 8 bases agree with TRBD1. With V trimmed by 5 bases and J by 1 base, 7 bases remained unmatched. Germline V gene sequence: CDR1 MNHEY, CDR2 SMNVEV (reference sequence). The CDR3 sequence is 16 residues long. The DNA for the CDR3 is TGTGCCAGCAGTCTAGGGACAGGTCGGGCCAAAAACATTCAGTACTTC. Encoded protein: CASSLGTGRAKNIQYF.